What follows are 2 T cell receptor beta chains derived from one specimen sequenced in a study of blood T cells in healthy people across ages. Then a second PCR, running about 6 to 12 cycles, was carried out with a sample-barcoded 5' primer and a J-beta primer mix. TCRdb reprocessed the 5' RACE reads with MiXCR, giving one entry per CDR3 protein. In the table there are 800,000 to 950,000 distinct CDR3 sequences, roughly 43% of which are singletons. Sequenced material: blood. Source of these receptors: a man aged 30 to 45 in good health.

In DNA form, the CDR3 reads TGTGCCAGCAGTTTAGCAGGGGCAGGAGGGCAGCCCCAGCATTTT. It specifies CASSLAGAGGQPQHF. This rearrangement joins TRBV12-3 or TRBV12-4 to TRBJ1-5; D is possibly TRBD1 (5 bases). This CDR3 comprises 15 residues. The V gene lost 0 bases and the J gene lost 7 bases, with 13 bases spanning the gap.

V gene TRBV20-1 combines with J gene TRBJ2-2; 7 bases are shared with TRBD1. This CDR3 has 16 amino acids. Germline CDR1 is DFQATT and CDR2 is SNEGSKA (reference sequence). J was trimmed by 5 bases and V by 1 base; bases with no gene match: 10. The CDR3 region is CSARGSKTGSTGELFF. As DNA, the CDR3 is TGCAGTGCTAGAGGATCCAAGACAGGGAGTACCGGGGAGCTGTTTTTT.